The T cell receptor beta chain described here comes from a study of CD8 T cells in ankylosing spondylitis. Study-level points and caveats: Seemingly characteristic of ankylosing spondylitis blood was a TCR beta motif consisting of roughly 8 highly homologous variants. Within matched ankylosing spondylitis synovial fluid, disease-linked clones were reportedly significantly enriched.

This clonotype was seen just once. Its antigen is unknown. TCRdb fed the 5' RACE reads into MiXCR, producing one record per CDR3 protein. Of a few hundred thousand distinct CDR3 sequences detected, approximately 7.4% appear once; the ten largest clones hold 12% to 15%. The receptor was derived from a male donor with ankylosing spondylitis. Specimen: blood, either unsorted or a sorted T cell fraction (not recorded which).

The CDR3: CASSHDWGAMAYEQYF. Written as DNA, the CDR3 is TGCGCCAGCAGCCATGACTGGGGGGCAATGGCCTACGAGCAGTACTTC. This sequence joins TRBV4-3 and TRBJ2-7; D is perhaps TRBD1 or TRBD2 (6 bases each). The CDR3 sequence is 16 residues long. The V end was cut by 3 bases, the J end by 2 bases, with 17 bases between. Germline lookup yields CDR1 LGHNA and CDR2 YSLEER.